One and the same sample provided the 25 T cell receptor beta chains below, sequenced in a study of T cells expressing NK-cell markers. TCRdb reprocessed the 5' RACE reads and stores each CDR3 protein as one record, lacking DNA. The sample table includes hundreds of thousands of distinct CDR3 sequences. Sequencing input: blood T cells: a sorted CD56 or NKG2C T cell subset, CD4+ or CD8+ T cells, or bulk PBMC T cells (not recorded which). The receptors shown here come from a woman aged 18 to 75 in good health.

The rearrangement links TRBV5-6 to TRBJ2-5; as DNA is missing, the TRBD2 call by TCRdb cannot be tested. Looked up from germline, CDR1 is SGHDT and CDR2 is YYEEEE. The CDR3 is made up of 17 amino acids. CDR3 amino acids: CASSPPNRGFQHSSQYF.

V is TRBV6-2 or TRBV6-3 and J is TRBJ1-5. The CDR3 spans 14 residues. Per germline, CDR1 MNHEY and CDR2 SVGEGT. This chain's CDR3 is CASSRGSLNQPQHF.

The J gene is TRBJ2-5, the V gene TRBV20-1; TCRdb gives TRBD1 as the D gene, but with no DNA this cannot be confirmed. CDR1 and CDR2 (germline): DFQATT, SNEGSKA (reference sequence). This CDR3 comprises 13 residues. This chain's CDR3 is CSARGGSEETQYF.

The V and J genes are TRBV2 and TRBJ2-1; TCRdb designates TRBD1, a call that cannot be tested without DNA. Germline values: CDR1 SNHLY, CDR2 FYNNEI. The length of the CDR3 is 13 residues. CDR3: CASVRTGGIEQFF.

The chain recombines TRBV20-1 with TRBJ1-2; TCRdb gives TRBD1 as the D gene, but with no DNA this cannot be confirmed. Germline V gene lookup returns CDR1 DFQATT and CDR2 SNEGSKA (reference sequence). CDR3 length: 14 amino acids. CDR3 protein: CSATTGDLVYGYTF.

The chain recombines TRBV4-3 with TRBJ2-1; the TCRdb D gene call, TRBD1, has no DNA to confirm it. CDR3 length equals 14 residues. Germline-derived CDR1 and CDR2 are LGHNA and YSLEER. The CDR3 spells CASSQAVARGGQFF.

The V and J genes are TRBV18 and TRBJ2-2. The CDR3 covers 17 residues. Germline CDR1 and CDR2: KGHSH and LQKENI. This chain's CDR3 is CASSPPAVAGGTGELFF.

V and J are TRBV12-3 or TRBV12-4 and TRBJ1-4. This CDR3 contains 15 residues. The CDR3 is CASIRGGGAGEKLFF.

This sequence joins TRBV5-1 and TRBJ2-1; TCRdb picks TRBD2, but there is no DNA to check that call. This CDR3 has 15 amino acids. Germline CDR1 and CDR2: SGHRS and YFSETQ. CDR3 loop: CASSRLSGPSNEQFF.

The chain is built from TRBV7-2 and TRBJ2-7. CDR1 and CDR2 from the germline V gene are SGHTA and FQGNSA. CDR3 length: 16 residues. This CDR3 reads CASSLALAVDAYEQYF.

This rearrangement joins TRBV7-3 to TRBJ1-6; TCRdb designates TRBD1, a call that cannot be tested without DNA. The CDR3 spans 16 residues. Germline V gene data show CDR1 as SGHTA and CDR2 as FQGTGA. The CDR3 region is CASSEQGSSYNSPLHF.

This rearrangement joins TRBV20-1 to TRBJ2-1; TCRdb calls TRBD1, which cannot be checked without DNA. Germline loops: CDR1 DFQATT, CDR2 SNEGSKA (reference sequence). This CDR3 region has 15 residues. The CDR3 here is CSARAGVSSYNEQFF.

This chain connects TRBV18 to TRBJ2-1. This CDR3 has 15 residues. Germline V gene lookup returns CDR1 KGHSH and CDR2 LQKENI. The chain's CDR3 is CASSPPLVPNNEQFF.

The chain is built from TRBV29-1 and TRBJ2-1; TCRdb's D call of TRBD2 is untestable without DNA. The germline V gene encodes CDR1 SQVTM and CDR2 ANQGSEA. CDR3 length: 13 residues. This CDR3 reads CSVVNRGYNEQFF.

The J gene is TRBJ2-3, the V gene TRBV7-9. CDR1 and CDR2 (germline): SEHNR, FQNEAQ (reference sequence). This CDR3 spans 15 amino acids. CDR3 protein: CASSLGAPSTDTQYF.

The chain is built from TRBV20-1 and TRBJ2-7; as DNA is missing, the TRBD1 call by TCRdb cannot be tested. Germline values: CDR1 DFQATT, CDR2 SNEGSKA (reference sequence). The CDR3 runs to 13 residues. The CDR3 protein is CSAPDRILYEQYF.

This chain connects TRBV7-8 to TRBJ2-1; as DNA is missing, the TRBD1 call by TCRdb cannot be tested. Germline CDR1 SGHVS, CDR2 FQNEAQ. The length of the CDR3 is 15 residues. The CDR3 reads CASSLSTGGYNEQFF.

V and J are TRBV30 and TRBJ2-7. The germline gives CDR1 GTSNPN, CDR2 SVGIG (reference sequence). This CDR3 is built from 11 residues. CDR3 in amino acids: CAWSGAYEQYF.

CDR3 sequence reads: CASSLGQENSNQPQHF. V gene TRBV5-1 combines with J gene TRBJ1-5. Germline CDR1 SGHRS, CDR2 YFSETQ. The CDR3 consists of 16 residues.

The genes are TRBV28 and TRBJ2-1. The length of the CDR3 is 15 residues. CDR1 and CDR2 from the germline V gene are MDHEN and SYDVKM. The CDR3 loop is CASTGIGQGEDEQFF.

This rearrangement joins TRBV5-1 to TRBJ2-1; TCRdb gives TRBD2 as the D gene, but with no DNA this cannot be confirmed. Looked up from germline, CDR1 is SGHRS and CDR2 is YFSETQ. This CDR3 comprises 15 residues. CDR3 in amino acids: CASSLNVAGYNEQFF.

The rearrangement joins TRBV30 to TRBJ2-1; TCRdb indicates TRBD1, and absent DNA this call remains unverified. The CDR3 sequence is 15 residues long. Germline CDR1 is GTSNPN and CDR2 is SVGIG (reference sequence). CDR3 region: CAWSRGGASYNEQFF.

The rearrangement joins TRBV28 to TRBJ1-1. This CDR3 has 15 residues. Looked up from germline, CDR1 is MDHEN and CDR2 is SYDVKM. The CDR3 region is CASSRTFGSVTEAFF.

The V gene is TRBV6-1, the J gene TRBJ2-1; TCRdb gives TRBD1 as the D gene, but with no DNA this cannot be confirmed. CDR3 size: 15 residues. The germline gives CDR1 MNHNS, CDR2 SASEGT. The CDR3 spells CASRVAGGSYNEQFF.

This chain links TRBV7-3 with TRBJ2-2; TCRdb proposes TRBD1, but this gene call is untestable without DNA. The CDR3 is 16 residues long. Germline V gene sequence: CDR1 SGHTA, CDR2 FQGTGA. CDR3 amino acids: CASSPYGQGDTGELFF.